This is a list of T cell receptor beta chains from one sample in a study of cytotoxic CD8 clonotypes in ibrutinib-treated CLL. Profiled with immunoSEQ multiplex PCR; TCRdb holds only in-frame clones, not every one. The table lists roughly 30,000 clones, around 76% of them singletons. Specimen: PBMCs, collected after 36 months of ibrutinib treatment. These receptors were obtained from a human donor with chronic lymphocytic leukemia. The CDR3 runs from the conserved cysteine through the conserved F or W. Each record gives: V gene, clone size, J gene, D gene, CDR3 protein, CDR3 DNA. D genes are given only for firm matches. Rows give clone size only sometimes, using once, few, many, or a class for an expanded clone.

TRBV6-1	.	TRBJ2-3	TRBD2	CASSTRTSSDTQYF	TGTGCCAGCAGTACCCGGACTAGTTCAGATACGCAGTATTTT
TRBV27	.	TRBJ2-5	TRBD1	CASSLFQGAEETQYF	TGTGCCAGCAGTTTATTCCAGGGGGCTGAAGAGACCCAGTACTTC
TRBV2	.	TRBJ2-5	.	CASSEFGTSGETQYF	TGTGCCAGCAGTGAATTCGGGACCTCGGGAGAGACCCAGTACTTC
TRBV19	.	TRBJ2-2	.	CASRPTGTNTGELFF	TGTGCCAGTAGACCGACAGGGACTAACACCGGGGAGCTGTTTTTT
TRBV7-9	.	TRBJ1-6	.	CASSLRVQGLDSPLHF	TGTGCCAGCAGCTTACGTGTACAGGGTCTTGATTCACCCCTCCACTTT
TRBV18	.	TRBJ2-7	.	CASSPPTTYEQYF	TGTGCCAGCTCACCACCGACAACCTACGAGCAGTACTTC
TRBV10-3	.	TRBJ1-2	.	CAISALQGVHYGYTF	TGTGCCATCAGTGCGTTACAGGGAGTGCACTATGGCTACACCTTC
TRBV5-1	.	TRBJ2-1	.	CASSPDGGENEQFF	TGCGCCAGCAGCCCGGATGGGGGTGAGAATGAGCAGTTCTTC
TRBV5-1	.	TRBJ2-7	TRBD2	CASSLGTSGGHEQYF	TGCGCCAGCAGCTTGGGGACTAGCGGGGGCCACGAGCAGTACTTC
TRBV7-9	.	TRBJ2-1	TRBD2	CASSLVLAGAYNEQFF	TGTGCCAGCAGCTTAGTACTAGCGGGGGCCTACAATGAGCAGTTCTTC
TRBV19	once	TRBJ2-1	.	CASTDIYNEQFF	TGTGCCAGTACTGACATCTACAATGAGCAGTTCTTC
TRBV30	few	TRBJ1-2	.	CAWSFSTGALGGYTF	TGTGCCTGGAGTTTTTCGACAGGTGCTTTAGGTGGCTACACCTTC